This T cell receptor beta chain was sequenced for a study of blood T cell repertoires in COVID-19 (dated by TCRdb to 2018 to 2020). The study in broad terms: The collaborator samples originated in the United States, Italy and Spain and spanned the acute and convalescent phases of COVID-19. The prospective study material was composed of cDNA or gDNA derived from T cells, B-cell-depleted T cells, or PBMCs. The dataset comprised deeply sampled blood TCRbeta repertoires from subjects exposed to, actively infected with, or recovered from COVID-19. The repertoires were released in a freely available public database meant as a resource for research on the immune response to SARS-CoV-2. The samples were drawn from two sources: the first 160 participants of the ongoing ImmuneRACE study, and over 950 subjects contributed by 6 global collaborators. Nearly every sample came with metadata listing a de-identified subject ID, COVID-19 status, age in years and sex. Where available, HLA class I and class II types were obtained from metadata supplied by the sample provider rather than from assay-based typing. On the study overall, not on this receptor specifically: The quantity of clinical and demographic metadata differed by source and by participant and was supplied without curation.

Collaborating institutions collected whole blood in K2EDTA tubes following their own protocols. For TCRbeta analysis, collaborators shipped samples as frozen whole blood, isolated PBMCs, or DNA extracted from either of those sample types. V has 5 bases trimmed and J has 6 bases trimmed; junction bases matching no gene number 11. The cysteine opens and the phenylalanine closes a CDR3 of 15 amino acids. Only the CDR3 DNA is retained, 45 bases long and in frame from the first base. Via the germline V gene (reference sequence), CDR1 is LNHDA and CDR2 SQIVND. Worth noting for this clone: The antigen this receptor binds is unknown. No much larger clonotype is one base removed from it; base qualities were not supplied.

The immunoSEQ Assay, a bias-controlled multiplex PCR, was used to amplify TCRbeta CDR3 regions from genomic DNA. The authors' pipeline ran thus. The number of nucleated cells in each sample was estimated from the amplification of reference gene primers within the assay. To quantify the absolute abundance of each unique TCRbeta CDR3 rearrangement, sequence reads were collapsed and filtered. For each sample, productive Simpson clonality was calculated as the square root of Simpson's diversity index across productive rearrangements. The immuneACCESS repertoire file appears here via TCRdb, limited to in-frame rearrangements. These files lack a portion of the clones; in checked studies, under half of the deficit traces to unresolved V genes, and the cause of the others is not known. V, J and clone size were drawn from that table, and D and trimming were deduced from the DNA. The sample profile shows 100,000 to 150,000 clones; just under 80% of them were found once. Under 20% of the sample lies in the top ten.

Sequencing was carried out using peripheral blood. In this chain, TRBV19 is recombined with TRBJ2-3; 7 central nucleotides agree with TRBD2. The receptor's source is a man aged 55 to 70 with active or convalescent COVID-19. The DNA reads as follows: TGTGCCAGTAGTCCCACTAGCGCGACGAAGGATACGCAGTATTTT. It specifies CASSPTSATKDTQYF.